This T cell receptor beta chain was recovered during a study of blood T cells in healthy people across ages. This clonotype was counted many times. Its antigen is unknown. PCR was performed a second time for about 7 to 11 cycles using a sample-barcoded 5' primer and a J-beta primer mix. Each cDNA molecule was tagged by a template-switch adaptor that had 12 random nucleotides. TCRdb processed the 5' RACE reads anew with MiXCR; each CDR3 protein has one entry. The table shows approximately 1.5 million distinct CDR3 sequences, with 30% to 35% occurring only once. Study-level points and caveats: CMV status of donors was not determined, possibly confounding expanded clonotype changes. PBMCs went unsorted, and a conclusive naive versus antigen-experienced comparison was therefore prevented.

The CDR3 covers 12 residues. V lost 8 bases and J lost 5; bases outside the gene matches: 4. Per the germline V gene, CDR1 is PRHDT and CDR2 is FYEKMQ (reference sequence). Each donor was a healthy Caucasian individual from Russia, aged about 6 to 100. Source material: blood. This receptor was obtained from a woman aged 25 to 39 in good health. V gene TRBV13 combines with J gene TRBJ2-5; TRBD2 matches at 8 bases. The CDR3 reads CASGTRLETQYF. The CDR3 DNA reads TGTGCCAGCGGGACTAGACTGGAGACCCAGTACTTC. The full variable domain, rest sourced from reference TRBV13 and TRBJ2-5, is AAGVIQSPRHLIKEKRETATLKCYPIPRHDTVYWYQQGPGQDPQFLISFYEKMQSDKGSIPDRFSAQQFSDYHSELNMSSLELGDSALYFCASGTRLETQYFGPGTRLLVL.